This T cell receptor (beta chain) derives from a study of cytotoxic CD8 clonotypes in ibrutinib-treated CLL. For the study at large: Some 25 partial and 2 complete responses; at median about 70 months, around 14 remitted, some 12 progressed. Response material was collected after a median approximately 12 months of treatment, range 6 to 36. Study results and limitations: Ibrutinib response saw clonality rise, and progression saw it return toward baseline.

Here immunoSEQ multiplex PCR was the method, and the copy in TCRdb shows in-frame clones only, minus some. The sample includes tens of thousands of clones, roughly 69% of them seen just once. Concerning this clone: Its antigen is currently unknown.

This CDR3 is built from 13 residues. The ends were cut back, 5 bases at V and 5 bases at J, with 10 bases in the middle. Germline V gives CDR1 MDHEN, CDR2 SYDVKM. The receptor comes from a human donor with chronic lymphocytic leukemia. This specimen consisted of PBMCs, obtained at disease progression, from a patient treated with ibrutinib. The chain employs TRBV28 and TRBJ2-1, with unresolved D. CDR3 sequence: CASSPWLDNEQFF. The CDR3 coding sequence is TGTGCCAGCAGTCCCTGGCTTGACAATGAGCAGTTCTTC.